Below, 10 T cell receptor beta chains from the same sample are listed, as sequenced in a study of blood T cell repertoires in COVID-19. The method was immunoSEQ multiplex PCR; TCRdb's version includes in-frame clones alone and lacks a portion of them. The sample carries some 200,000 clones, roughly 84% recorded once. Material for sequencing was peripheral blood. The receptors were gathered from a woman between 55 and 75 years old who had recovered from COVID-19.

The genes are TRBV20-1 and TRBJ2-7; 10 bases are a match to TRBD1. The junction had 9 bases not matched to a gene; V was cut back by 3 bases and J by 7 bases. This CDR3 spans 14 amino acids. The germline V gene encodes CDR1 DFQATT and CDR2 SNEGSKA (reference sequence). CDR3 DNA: TGCAGTGCTAGTCACCGGGACAGGGGAGGTGAGCAGTACTTC. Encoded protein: CSASHRDRGGEQYF.

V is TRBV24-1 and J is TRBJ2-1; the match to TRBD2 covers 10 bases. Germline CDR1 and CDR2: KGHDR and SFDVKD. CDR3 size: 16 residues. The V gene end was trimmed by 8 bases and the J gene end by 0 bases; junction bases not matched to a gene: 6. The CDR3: CATTLSGGASYNEQFF. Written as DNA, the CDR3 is TGTGCCACCACTTTGAGCGGGGGGGCCTCCTACAATGAGCAGTTCTTC.

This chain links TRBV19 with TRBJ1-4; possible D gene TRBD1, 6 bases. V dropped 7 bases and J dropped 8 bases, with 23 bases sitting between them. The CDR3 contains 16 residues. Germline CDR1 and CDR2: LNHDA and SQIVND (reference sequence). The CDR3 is CASTSRQGSGEEKLFF. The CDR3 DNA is TGTGCCAGTACCTCTCGTCAGGGTTCAGGGGAGGAAAAACTGTTTTTT.

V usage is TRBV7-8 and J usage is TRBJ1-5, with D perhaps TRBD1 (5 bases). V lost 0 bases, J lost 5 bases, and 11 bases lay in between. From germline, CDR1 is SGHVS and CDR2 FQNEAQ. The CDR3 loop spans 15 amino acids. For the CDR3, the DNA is TGTGCCAGCAGCTTAGCGGGGGGTTGGGATCAGCCCCAGCATTTT. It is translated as CASSLAGGWDQPQHF.

The CDR3, as DNA: TGCAGTGCTAGTGTTGAAGGGGCGAGCTCCTACGAGCAGTACTTC. It is translated as CSASVEGASSYEQYF. V usage is TRBV20-1 and J usage is TRBJ2-7; TRBD1 is a possible D gene (5 bases). This CDR3 comprises 15 residues. V was trimmed by 3 bases and J by 0 bases, leaving 15 bases between them. CDR1 is DFQATT and CDR2 is SNEGSKA in the germline V gene (reference sequence).

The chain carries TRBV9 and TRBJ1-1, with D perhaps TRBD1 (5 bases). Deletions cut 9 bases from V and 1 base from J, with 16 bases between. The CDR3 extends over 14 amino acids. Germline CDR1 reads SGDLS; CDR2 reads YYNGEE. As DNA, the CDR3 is TGTGCCACCCCCCGGAAGGGGAAGAACACTGAAGCTTTCTTT. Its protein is CATPRKGKNTEAFF.

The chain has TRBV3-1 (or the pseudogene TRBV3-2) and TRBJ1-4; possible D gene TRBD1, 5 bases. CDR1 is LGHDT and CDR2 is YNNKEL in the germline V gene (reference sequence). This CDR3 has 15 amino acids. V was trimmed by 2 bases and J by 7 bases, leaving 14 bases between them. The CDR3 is CASSQRSGGGEKLFF. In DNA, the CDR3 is TGTGCCAGCAGCCAAAGGTCTGGGGGAGGTGAAAAACTGTTTTTT.

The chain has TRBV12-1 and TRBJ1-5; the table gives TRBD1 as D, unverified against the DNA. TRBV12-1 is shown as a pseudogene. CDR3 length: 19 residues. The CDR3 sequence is CASSFLPRDRGFLNQPQHF. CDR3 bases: TGTGCCAGCAGCTTTTTGCCTCGGGACAGGGGGTTCCTAAATCAGCCCCAGCATTTT.

Here the CDR3 DNA reads TGTGCCAGTAGTATTGCCAGGGGGCCGATGGAGACCCAGTACTTC. Translating gives CASSIARGPMETQYF. The chain links TRBV19 to TRBJ2-5; 8 positions agree with TRBD1. V gave up 3 bases and J gave up 5 bases; unmatched junction bases: 8. Germline V gene sequence: CDR1 LNHDA, CDR2 SQIVND (reference sequence). The CDR3 has 15 residues.

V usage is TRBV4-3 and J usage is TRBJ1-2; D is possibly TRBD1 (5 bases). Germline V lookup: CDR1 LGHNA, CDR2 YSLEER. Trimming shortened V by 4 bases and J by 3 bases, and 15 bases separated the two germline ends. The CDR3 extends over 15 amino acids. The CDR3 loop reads CASSPNLRRDYGYTF. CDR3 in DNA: TGCGCCAGCAGCCCTAATCTTCGCAGGGACTATGGCTACACCTTC.